Shown below are 26 T cell receptor beta chains from a single sample sequenced in a study of immune characterization of retroperitoneal liposarcoma. One entry per CDR3 protein, called by TCRdb with MiXCR from the PCR reads. The sample consists of 9,500 to 13,000 distinct CDR3 sequences, about 29% of them appearing once. The source material was tumor tissue. Receptors originate from a male donor with retroperitoneal liposarcoma.

The sample holds many counts of this clonotype. The chain links TRBV7-8 to TRBJ2-1; TRBD2 matches 8 bases. The CDR3 loop spans 15 amino acids. Per germline, CDR1 SGHVS and CDR2 FQNEAQ. The V gene end was trimmed by 5 bases and the J gene end by 0 bases; junction bases not matched to a gene: 3. The CDR3 nucleotides read TGTGCCAGCAGCGCAGGGACTAGCTCCTACAATGAGCAGTTCTTC. The encoded protein is CASSAGTSSYNEQFF.

CDR3 in amino acids: CASINGAGRTDTQYF. CDR3 in DNA: TGTGCCAGCATCAACGGGGCAGGGCGAACAGATACGCAGTATTTT. The rearrangement uses TRBV12-3 or TRBV12-4 and TRBJ2-3; TRBD1 or TRBD2 may be the D gene (5 bases each). V dropped 7 bases and J dropped 3 bases, with 17 bases sitting between them. CDR3 length: 15 residues.

This clonotype was picked up a small number of times. J is TRBJ2-3 and V is TRBV11-3; a weak D match, TRBD1 (6 bases). The V gene lost 6 bases and the J gene lost 2 bases, with 15 bases spanning the gap. The CDR3 contains 15 residues. Germline V gene lookup returns CDR1 SGHNT and CDR2 YENEEA. The CDR3 here is CASSPGQSYTDTQYF. DNA for the CDR3: TGTGCCAGCAGTCCCGGACAGAGTTACACAGATACGCAGTATTTT.

This clonotype was found many times. The chain recombines TRBV6-1 with TRBJ2-1; D is ambiguous. The closer fit of TRBJ2-7 to the DNA end suggests the J call may be wrong. The CDR3 is made up of 11 amino acids. Germline loops: CDR1 MNHNS, CDR2 SASEGT. This CDR3 reads CASSPGNEQYF. In nucleotides, the CDR3 is TGTGCCAGCAGTCCCGGCAATGAGCAGTACTTC.

The rearrangement links TRBV11-1 to TRBJ2-5; no definite D call. The better agreement between TRBJ2-1 and the DNA end casts doubt on the J call. CDR3 length: 14 residues. Germline V lookup: CDR1 SGHAT, CDR2 FQDESV (reference sequence). DNA of the CDR3: TGTGCCAGCAGCTTGGTGATAGGGCATTACGAGCAGTTCTTC. This translates into CASSLVIGHYEQFF.

The rearrangement uses TRBV6-5 and TRBJ2-7; 7 bases align to TRBD2. The junction had 4 bases not matched to a gene; V was cut back by 6 bases and J by 2 bases. CDR3 length: 13 residues. The germline gives CDR1 MNHEY, CDR2 SVGAGI. This CDR3 reads CASRTSSTYEQYF. The CDR3 region has the DNA TGTGCCAGCAGGACTAGCAGCACCTACGAGCAGTACTTC.

For this clonotype: A read error may be the cause here, since a much bigger clone is one base away. The V call is TRBV12-3 or TRBV12-4, the J call TRBJ1-1; tentatively, D is TRBD1 (6 bases). Trimming left V 3 bases short and J 7 bases short, with 18 bases between. This CDR3 has 15 residues. The CDR3 bases are TGTGCCAGCAGTTTCTACGGGCAGGGGATTAGTGAAGCTTTCTTT. This translates into CASSFYGQGISEAFF.

This chain joins TRBV10-3 and TRBJ2-3; no definite D call. The DNA end is more similar to TRBJ2-5, so the J call may be wrong. The V gene's germline CDR1 is ENHRY and CDR2 SYGVKD. The CDR3 is 12 residues long. The CDR3 loop reads CAISRDQETQYF. Written as DNA, the CDR3 is TGTGCCATCAGTCGAGATCAAGAGACCCAGTACTTC.

This chain uses TRBV7-2 with TRBJ2-3; D gene unclear. The CDR3 is made up of 13 amino acids. Germline CDR1 and CDR2: SGHTA and FQGNSA. V was clipped by 0 bases and J by 0 bases, with 1 base between them. The CDR3 loop is CASSLASTDTQYF. The CDR3 nucleotides are TGTGCCAGCAGCTTAGCTAGCACAGATACGCAGTATTTT.

This clonotype was counted only a few times. This chain links TRBV12-3 or TRBV12-4 with TRBJ2-2; D not resolved. This CDR3 is built from 14 residues. V shed 3 bases and J shed 7 bases, with 12 bases lying between them. The CDR3 sequence is CASSFQADGGELFF. As DNA, the CDR3 is TGTGCCAGCAGTTTTCAGGCTGACGGCGGGGAGCTGTTTTTT.

This clonotype was seen repeatedly, ten times or more. The rearrangement uses TRBV7-6 and TRBJ2-5; 15 positions agree with TRBD2. With 1 base clipped from V and 4 bases from J, the junction kept 4 bases outside the gene matches. The germline gives CDR1 SGHVS, CDR2 FNYEAQ. The CDR3 is 17 residues long. CDR3 in DNA: TGTGCCAGCAGCTTAGGGACTAGCGGGAGGGCGCGAGAGACCCAGTACTTC. This translates into CASSLGTSGRARETQYF.

This clonotype was detected only a few times. The J gene is TRBJ2-1, the V gene TRBV6-1; D not certain. The CDR3 loop spans 15 amino acids. Germline CDR1 and CDR2: MNHNS and SASEGT. Trimming removed 2 bases from V and 1 base from J, with 9 bases in between. In DNA, the CDR3 is TGTGCCAGCAGTGAATCGGCTTCTTCCTACAATGAGCAGTTCTTC. Translated, it gives CASSESASSYNEQFF.

This clonotype counts as medium-sized (0.01 to 0.1%). V usage is TRBV12-3 or TRBV12-4 and J usage is TRBJ2-3; 7 bases line up with TRBD2. Trimming cost V 3 bases and J 0 bases; bases outside gene matches: 3. The CDR3 loop spans 15 amino acids. For the CDR3, the DNA is TGTGCCAGCAGTTTTGGCGGGGGTAGCACAGATACGCAGTATTTT. Its translation: CASSFGGGSTDTQYF.

This rearrangement joins TRBV7-9 to TRBJ2-3; D is perhaps TRBD2 (6 bases). The better agreement between TRBJ2-7 and the DNA end casts doubt on the J call. The germline CDR1 and CDR2 sequences are SEHNR and FQNEAQ (reference sequence). The length of the CDR3 is 14 residues. The DNA of the CDR3 is TGTGCCAGCAGCTTAGTAGCGGAATCCTACGAGCAGTACTTC. As protein: CASSLVAESYEQYF.

By its share, this clonotype is medium-sized. This rearrangement joins TRBV6-6 to TRBJ2-1; D is perhaps TRBD2 (5 bases). The J call may be in error: the DNA end matches TRBJ2-7 better. In germline, CDR1 is MNHNY, CDR2 SVGAGI (reference sequence). This CDR3 has 13 residues. CDR3 coding DNA: TGTGCCAGCAGTTACTCCCTAGCAGGAAGGCAGTACTTC. It yields the protein CASSYSLAGRQYF.

This clonotype was counted ten times or more. The chain links TRBV7-2 to TRBJ1-2; D is possibly TRBD1 (5 bases). Trimming took off 4 bases at V and 5 bases at J, with 8 bases between the two ends. CDR3 size: 12 residues. The germline gives CDR1 SGHTA, CDR2 FQGNSA. CDR3 in DNA: TGTGCCAGCAGCTCCCAGGGTTATGGCTACACCTTC. Its protein is CASSSQGYGYTF.

This sequence joins TRBV11-2 and TRBJ2-1; TRBD2 aligns across 16 bases. CDR1 is SGHAT, CDR2 FQNNGV, per germline. The CDR3 totals 17 residues. V lost 2 bases and J lost 13; bases outside the gene matches: 11. The CDR3: CASSLRGLAGGQETQFF. CDR3 DNA: TGTGCCAGCAGCTTACGGGGACTAGCGGGGGGGCAAGAGACCCAGTTCTTC. The whole variable domain, remainder taken from reference TRBV11-2 and TRBJ2-1, is EAGVAQSPRYKIIEKRQSVAFWCNPISGHATLYWYQQILGQGPKLLIQFQNNGVVDDSQLPKDRFSAERLKGVDSTLKIQPAKLEDSAVYLCASSLRGLAGGQETQFFGPGTRLTVL.

This clonotype is classed as medium-sized. The J gene is TRBJ2-1, the V gene TRBV10-3, with D unclear. Germline V gene data show CDR1 as ENHRY and CDR2 as SYGVKD. CDR3 length: 13 residues. V gave up 8 bases and J gave up 5 bases, with 13 bases separating them. The CDR3: CAIRASTDNEQFF. CDR3 in DNA: TGTGCCATCCGAGCGTCCACGGACAATGAGCAGTTCTTC.

This clonotype was detected only a few times. The chain carries TRBV6-1 and TRBJ2-1; D gene unclear. The J call may be wrong; the DNA end is better matched by TRBJ2-7. CDR3 length: 11 residues. Per the germline V gene, CDR1 is MNHNS and CDR2 is SASEGT. CDR3 loop: CASSYADEQYF. Here the CDR3 DNA reads TGTGCCAGCAGTTATGCGGATGAGCAGTACTTC.

Points on this clonotype: A single base separates this from a much larger clone, so it may be a read error. The chain links TRBV6-1 to TRBJ2-1; D remains ambiguous. Germline V CDR1 and CDR2: MNHNS, SASEGT. V was trimmed by 2 bases and J by 10 bases, leaving 15 bases between them. The CDR3 has 14 amino acids. The CDR3 sequence: CASSEYETNYEQFF. The CDR3 DNA sequence: TGTGCCAGCAGTGAATATGAGACAAACTACGAGCAGTTCTTC.

The chain joins TRBV12-5 to TRBJ2-3; D may correspond to TRBD1 or TRBD2 (5 bases each). The ends were cut back, 6 bases at V and 6 bases at J, with 16 bases in the middle. Germline V CDR1 and CDR2: LGHNT, FRNRAP. This CDR3 region has 14 residues. The CDR3 coding sequence is TGTGCTAGTGGGGGGACCGACCGTCAGGATACGCAGTATTTT. It is translated as CASGGTDRQDTQYF.

Within the sample, this clonotype is medium-sized (0.01 to 0.1%). The CDR3 loop reads CASSPGQISYEQYF. The DNA for the CDR3 is TGTGCCAGCAGTCCGGGACAGATCTCCTACGAGCAGTACTTC. The chain carries TRBV6-1 and TRBJ2-7; the match to TRBD1 covers 7 bases. Germline values: CDR1 MNHNS, CDR2 SASEGT. This CDR3 comprises 14 residues. J lost 0 bases, V lost 5 bases, and 4 bases had no gene match.

This clonotype has a handful of counts. V and J are TRBV6-1 and TRBJ1-5; TRBD1 is a possible D gene (6 bases). Per germline, CDR1 MNHNS and CDR2 SASEGT. This CDR3 is 15 amino acids long. Trimming took 5 bases from V and 7 from J, leaving 18 bases between them. The CDR3: CASSLYRAQEQPQHF. The CDR3 region has the DNA TGTGCCAGCAGTTTATACAGGGCACAGGAGCAGCCCCAGCATTTT.

This clonotype is labeled as medium-sized. The rearrangement joins TRBV7-2 to TRBJ2-3, with 7 bases identical to TRBD2. The V segment lost 4 bases and the J segment 3 bases; nucleotides outside the gene matches: 10. Germline V gives CDR1 SGHTA, CDR2 FQGNSA. CDR3 size: 16 residues. In DNA form, the CDR3 reads TGTGCCAGCAGCTCGGGGACTATAAGGCTTACAGATACGCAGTATTTT. It is translated as CASSSGTIRLTDTQYF. Variable domain in full (rest from reference TRBV7-2 and TRBJ2-3): GAGVSQSPSNKVTEKGKDVELRCDPISGHTALYWYRQSLGQGLEFLIYFQGNSAPDKSGLPSDRFSAERTGGSVSTLTIQRTQQEDSAVYLCASSSGTIRLTDTQYFGPGTRLTVL.

The rearrangement uses TRBV10-1 and TRBJ1-2; a weak D match, TRBD1 (5 bases). V was shortened by 2 bases and J by 4 bases, with 38 bases between the two germline ends. CDR1 is WNHNN, CDR2 SYGVQD, per germline (reference sequence). The CDR3 has 23 residues. The chain's CDR3 is CASSEASGEATGFFRGLLYGYTF. The CDR3 DNA reads as TGCGCCAGCAGTGAGGCTAGTGGGGAGGCTACAGGTTTCTTTCGCGGGCTTCTCTATGGCTACACCTTC.

This clonotype came up many times. The gene calls are TRBV24-1 and TRBJ2-5; 12 bases align to TRBD2. CDR3 length: 17 amino acids. CDR1 and CDR2 from the germline V gene are KGHDR and SFDVKD. V gave up 3 bases and J gave up 2 bases; unmatched junction bases: 6. CDR3 sequence reads: CATSDPGLAGIQETQYF. The CDR3 region has the DNA TGTGCCACCAGTGATCCCGGACTAGCGGGGATACAAGAGACCCAGTACTTC.